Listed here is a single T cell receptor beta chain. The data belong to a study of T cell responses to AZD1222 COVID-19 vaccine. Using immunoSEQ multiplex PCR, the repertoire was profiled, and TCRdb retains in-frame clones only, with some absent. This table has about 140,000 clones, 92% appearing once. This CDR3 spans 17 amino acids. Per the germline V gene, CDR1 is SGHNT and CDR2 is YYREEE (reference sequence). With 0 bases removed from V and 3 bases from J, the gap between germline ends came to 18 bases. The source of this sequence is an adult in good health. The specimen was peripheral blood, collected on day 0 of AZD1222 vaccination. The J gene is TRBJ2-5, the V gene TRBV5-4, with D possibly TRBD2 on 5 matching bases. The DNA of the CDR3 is TGTGCCAGCAGCTTGGTTGGGAGTAAGGGCCCCAAAGAGACCCAGTACTTC. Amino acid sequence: CASSLVGSKGPKETQYF.